This T cell receptor beta chain was sequenced for a study of cytomegalovirus exposure and HLA in healthy donors (dated by TCRdb to 2015 to 2018). The study in broad terms: An earlier analysis of approximately 640 of the donors reported approximately 290 Gb of sequence data and 120 million or so unique TCR beta sequences from about 200 million T cells. An earlier analysis of about 600 of the donors used high-throughput TCR beta sequencing to judge whether each TCR beta V gene segment behaved as functional or pseudogenic. Around 320 gigabases of sequencing data and tens of millions of unique TCR sequences were included in an early release covering several hundred HLA-typed donors. The later analysis used no new phenotypic data to find candidate immune exposures, relying instead on TCR beta sequences and their occurrence across donors. In a later analysis, previously published TCR beta repertoires from roughly 710 donors were re-analyzed and high-resolution HLA genotyping was added so that TCR occurrence patterns could be studied. The study profiled the T cell repertoires of hundreds of subjects by immunosequencing and related them to cytomegalovirus serostatus. Both class I and class II loci were covered by HLA typing, at four-digit resolution. To predict cytomegalovirus infection status, the study brought together high-throughput TCR immunosequencing, statistical association of individual TCRs with disease status, and machine learning. A later genetic analysis took genome-wide SNP genotypes for about 55% of the roughly 670 donors and used that subset as a discovery cohort. Four or five DR-DQ haplotypes were handled as single units for association and clustering because linkage in the cohort was strong. Among some 410 genotyped donors of the cohort, an average of roughly 230,000 unique TCR beta nucleotide sequences was sequenced per donor, of which approximately 19% were non-productive. The number of typed donors differed by locus: about 629-640 for A, B, C, DRB1 and DQB1; 522 for DQA1; some 590 for DPA1; and roughly 470 for DPB1. All discovery cohort repertoires had been generated on a single sequencing platform. Among the approximately 400 genotyped donors, approximately 77% belonged to the genetic ancestry cluster associated with self-reported Caucasian donors. The study aimed to test whether cataloging public T cell receptors could reveal signatures of past pathogen exposure. Donor age, sex, ethnicity and CMV serostatus were compiled together with the repertoire data. In addition to the first cohort of roughly 700 subjects, a separate validation cohort of 130 or so different subjects was used.

The library was produced with the immunoSEQ multiplex PCR assay. For the multiplex PCR, a mixture combining 60 forward primers for TCR Vbeta segments and 13 reverse primers for TCR Jbeta segments was used. The CDR3 region of rearranged TCR beta genes was amplified from genomic DNA by a multiplex PCR assay. The Illumina HiSeq System was used to sequence the amplified TCR beta libraries as 87-base-pair reads. In the original analysis: Across the 500 to 750 repertoires, a later analysis counted approximately 75 million unique TCR beta chains, around 11 million of which were shared by at least two donors. Raw reads were error-corrected and collapsed into unique sequences by a nearest-neighbor algorithm in which closely related sequences were merged to remove PCR and sequencing errors. To assign V, D and J gene segments, CDR3 sequences were aligned to IMGT reference sequences. Each retained sequence needed at least a six-nucleotide match to both a V gene segment and a J gene segment. Rearrangements were called productive when the CDR3 lacked stop codons and stayed in frame with V and J; all others were non-productive. Following IMGT convention, CDR3 was defined as the stretch from the second conserved V-encoded cysteine to the conserved J-encoded phenylalanine. The earlier analysis of roughly 590 of the donors excluded sequences that lacked an unambiguous match to a single V gene segment. In an earlier analysis of about 590 of the donors, a V segment was called functional when productive rearrangements were above 56.7%, and segregating when the standard deviation between donors exceeded 5%. A statistical classification framework was built to diagnose cytomegalovirus status from the catalog of TCR beta chain sequences. V and J gene assignment, in a later analysis, came from comparing TCR nucleotide sequences with IMGT/GENE-DB human TR gene sequences. A later analysis assigned CDR3 sequences and most-parsimonious VDJ recombination scenarios with the TCRdist pipeline. In a later analysis, every TCR beta chain was defined by the combination of its CDR3 amino acid sequence and its V-gene family, and reads without a unique V-gene family were dropped. In a later analysis, fewer than 600 highly shared, low-generation-probability nucleotide sequences were removed to address suspected cross-contamination and a sequencing artifact. In a later analysis, a clonal expansion index for each public chain was calculated from normalized within-repertoire ranks of inferred template counts. A later analysis computed generation probabilities with a VDJ recombination model fitted to out-of-frame rearrangements, and checked the results against IGoR. In a later analysis, hypergeometric tests were used to score TCR-TCR, TCR-HLA and TCR-CMV co-occurrence, with a repertoire-size bias correction applied to TCR pairs. To estimate false discovery rates, a later analysis permuted the HLA or CMV assignments 20 times. A later analysis grouped co-occurring TCRs with DBSCAN, adding TCRdist sequence similarity when clustering within HLA-allele-positive subsets. Repertoires with fewer than 30,000 or more than 120,000 public chains were left out of co-occurrence clustering, as were four to six repertoires with anomalous nucleotide sharing. In its TCRdb copy, this immuneACCESS table keeps in-frame sequences only and misses some clones. Where compared with another copy, unresolved V genes explain less than half of these, and the others have no known cause. For V, J and clone size, that table is used; D and trimming come from the DNA. This sample gives under 250,000 clones in total; approximately 85% of them show up just once. The ten top clones hold 2.5% to 3.5% of the sample.

The table lists this clone with a few counts. Which antigen it targets is not known. It has no much larger one-base neighbor in the sample; base qualities were not kept. The cohort was made up of roughly 670 healthy bone marrow donors. At the time of sampling, every cohort member was nominally healthy, though immune exposures that went unrecorded were likely present. The donor tested CMV seronegative and was one of the 352 seronegative cohort members. Each donor provided a peripheral blood sample, and peripheral blood mononuclear cells were used for TCR beta sequencing. The Qiagen DNeasy Blood Extraction Kit was used to extract genomic DNA from the blood cell samples. The paper as a whole reports these results and caveats: A later analysis reported that several top co-occurrence clusters appeared linked to parvovirus B19, influenza, CMV and Epstein-Barr virus. In the study, 150 to 200 TCR beta chains were listed as associated with cytomegalovirus. In an earlier analysis of some 500 of the donors, most TCR beta V segments were observed in productive rearrangements about 90% or about 30% of the time, broadly matching IMGT annotations. Because counts were too low, roughly 17 rarely observed V segments, including chromosome 9 orphons, were left out of the earlier analysis of over 550 of the donors. A further reported finding was that TCR beta sequences accurately predicted the HLA-A and HLA-B alleles for most subjects in the first cohort. While some public TCRs were present in many individuals, most TCR sequences turned up only very rarely across donors. A later analysis found that most CMV-associated TCR beta chains appeared HLA-restricted, with HLA associations seemingly driven largely by CMV exposure. CMV serostatus was the only immune exposure information available for the cohort. A later genetic analysis reported fewer N-insertions in productive TCRs among donors in an Asian-associated ancestry cluster than the roughly 700-donor mean. In a later genetic analysis, a missense DCLRE1C variant was associated with V-gene and J-gene trimming of TCR beta chains, and the association was replicated in an independent cohort. A group of highly shared sequence variants was considered likely to be a technical artifact of the sequencing pipeline. According to a later analysis, TCR association rates differed among HLA loci, with DRB1 alleles showing the most associated TCRs and HLA-C alleles showing the fewest. Specific HLA alleles were associated with 16,951 TCR beta sequences at a false discovery rate of 0.05 in a later analysis. Sequencing depth was assumed to be roughly uniform across donors in the presence/absence analyses, though that assumption may not hold. In both the original and validation cohorts, the classifier was reported to diagnose cytomegalovirus status with high specificity and sensitivity. A few of the identified cytomegalovirus-associated TCR beta chains were confirmed in vitro to be specific for cytomegalovirus antigens. Correlated functional status among segregating V segments might reflect linkage disequilibrium, but an unknown experimental factor could not be ruled out. Because HLA typing was unavailable for some donors at each locus, only the typed subset was used in association tests. Only TCR beta chains were sequenced in this cohort, and the absence of alpha or paired-chain data limited detectable features. Assigning TCR associations to individual alleles was difficult when HLA alleles, especially DR and DQ, strongly co-occurred. The authors suggested that the approach could potentially be extended to other disease states and immunological phenotypes. Compared with equally common non-associated chains, HLA-associated TCR beta chains in a later analysis were more clonally expanded and had lower generation probabilities.

The TCR originated in a woman aged 40 to 50 in good health and CMV-seronegative. Source material: PBMCs.

The CDR3 reads as follows: CASSQEWGLSSWEQYF. Here is the DNA: TGCGCCAGCAGCCAAGAGTGGGGGCTGAGTTCGTGGGAGCAGTACTTC. The chain is encoded by TRBV4-1 joined to TRBJ2-7, with TRBD1 perhaps the D gene, on 6 matching bases. Its CDR3 holds 16 amino acids, cysteine through phenylalanine. CDR3 DNA is the only sequence kept; it has 48 bases, read in frame from the first base. The germline V gene encodes CDR1 MGHRA and CDR2 YSYEKL. Trimming costs V 0 bases and J 7 bases, and their ends lie 19 bases apart.